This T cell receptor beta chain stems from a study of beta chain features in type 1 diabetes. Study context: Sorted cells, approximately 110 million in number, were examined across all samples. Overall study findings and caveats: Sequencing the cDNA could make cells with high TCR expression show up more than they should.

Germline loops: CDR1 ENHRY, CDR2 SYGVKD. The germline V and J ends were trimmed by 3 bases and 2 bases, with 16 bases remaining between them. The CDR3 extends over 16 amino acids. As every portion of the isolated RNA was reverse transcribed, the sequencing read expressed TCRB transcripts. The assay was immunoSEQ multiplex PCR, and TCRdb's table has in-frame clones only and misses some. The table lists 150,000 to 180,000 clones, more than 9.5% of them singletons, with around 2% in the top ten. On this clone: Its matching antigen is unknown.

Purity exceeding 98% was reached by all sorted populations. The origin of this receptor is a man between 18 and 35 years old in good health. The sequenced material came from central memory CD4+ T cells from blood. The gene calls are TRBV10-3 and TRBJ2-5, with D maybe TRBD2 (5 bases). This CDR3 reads CAISENTAGGQETQYF. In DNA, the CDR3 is TGTGCCATCAGTGAAAATACGGCGGGTGGACAAGAGACCCAGTACTTC.